Given below is one T cell receptor beta chain in context. Clones were sequenced by immunoSEQ multiplex PCR, and TCRdb holds only the in-frame ones, with some missing. There are 20,000 or so clones in the sample; 77% occur only once, and 16% lies in the top ten. This specimen comes from a study of OX40 agonist ivuxolimab in advanced cancers. Study information: Intravenous ivuxolimab at 0.01 to 10 mg/kg was given to patients every 2 weeks.

CDR3 length: 13 amino acids. Trimming took off 6 bases at V and 2 bases at J, with 10 bases between the two ends. CDR1 is MNHNY, CDR2 SVGAGI, per germline (reference sequence). This receptor was obtained from an adult with an advanced solid tumor such as melanoma, head and neck, liver or kidney cancer. Material: CD4+ or CD8+ T cells sorted from blood, obtained in a trial of the OX40 agonist ivuxolimab. This chain uses TRBV6-6 with TRBJ1-1; weak D call: TRBD1 (6 bases). For the CDR3, the DNA is TGTGCCAGCAGACCTGGGACAAACACTGAAGCTTTCTTT. It is translated as CASRPGTNTEAFF.